Following are 18 T cell receptor beta chains from one sample sequenced in a study of T cell responses to AZD1222 COVID-19 vaccine. Clones were sequenced by immunoSEQ multiplex PCR, and TCRdb holds only the in-frame ones, with some missing. The sample includes under 250,000 clones, under 95% of them seen just once. This sample comprised peripheral blood, obtained on day 0 of MenACWY control vaccination. The receptors were gathered from an adult in good health.

The genes are TRBV9 and TRBJ2-1; D unresolved. V lost 6 bases and J lost 0, with 13 bases in between. This CDR3 spans 15 amino acids. Per the germline V gene, CDR1 is SGDLS and CDR2 is YYNGEE. CDR3 DNA: TGTGCCAGCACACCCCAGGCGAGCTCCTACAATGAGCAGTTCTTC. Translated: CASTPQASSYNEQFF.

The rearrangement joins TRBV6-1 to TRBJ2-5; TRBD1 agrees at 9 bases. The CDR3 contains 16 residues. Germline-derived CDR1 and CDR2 are MNHNS and SASEGT. J lost 4 bases, V lost 3 bases, and 9 bases had no gene match. CDR3 sequence reads: CASSEWDRVQTETQYF. The CDR3 bases are TGTGCCAGCAGTGAGTGGGACAGGGTTCAGACAGAGACCCAGTACTTC.

The chain carries TRBV11-2 and TRBJ1-1; D is unresolved. This CDR3 is 14 amino acids long. Per germline, CDR1 SGHAT and CDR2 FQNNGV. Trimming shortened V by 5 bases and J by 5 bases, and 15 bases separated the two germline ends. The CDR3 bases are TGTGCCAGCAGCCCTCCTCCAATAGGAACTGAAGCTTTCTTT. This encodes CASSPPPIGTEAFF.

The V gene is TRBV24-1, the J gene TRBJ1-1, with TRBD1 identical over 7 bases. V was clipped by 4 bases and J by 1 base; unmatched bases: 2. The CDR3 contains 14 residues. Germline V CDR1 and CDR2: KGHDR, SFDVKD. CDR3 residues: CATSETGKNTEAFF. As DNA, the CDR3 is TGTGCCACCAGTGAGACAGGGAAGAACACTGAAGCTTTCTTT.

This clone was recorded only once. This chain connects TRBV15 to TRBJ1-2; D is possibly TRBD1 (5 bases). The CDR3 is made up of 13 amino acids. V lost 5 bases and J lost 5, with 12 bases in between. The V gene's germline CDR1 is LNHNV and CDR2 YYDKDF (reference sequence). The CDR3 spells CATSRTKSYGYTF. DNA of the CDR3: TGTGCCACCAGCCGGACAAAGAGTTATGGCTACACCTTC.

V and J are TRBV12-3 or TRBV12-4 and TRBJ2-7, with D uncertain. The V and J ends lost 2 bases and 2 bases respectively, with 4 bases between them. This CDR3 is 12 amino acids long. The CDR3 DNA sequence: TGTGCCAGCAGTTTACAGCCCTACGAGCAGTACTTC. Translated: CASSLQPYEQYF.

This chain links TRBV6-5 with TRBJ1-1; D is ambiguous. V was cut by 8 bases and J by 4 bases, with 17 bases left in between. The CDR3 sequence is 14 residues long. Germline-derived CDR1 and CDR2 are MNHEY and SVGAGI. The CDR3 coding sequence is TGTGCCAGCTCAATGGACCCCATCCGCACTGAAGCTTTCTTT. It specifies CASSMDPIRTEAFF.

This chain uses TRBV15 with TRBJ1-5; TRBD1 matches at 9 bases. CDR1 LNHNV and CDR2 YYDKDF come from the germline V gene (reference sequence). The CDR3 extends over 16 amino acids. The ends lost 0 bases at V and 6 bases at J; junction bases unmatched: 6. CDR3 sequence: CATSREDRTGAQPQHF. DNA for the CDR3: TGTGCCACCAGCAGAGAAGACCGGACAGGGGCTCAGCCCCAGCATTTT.

This chain uses TRBV18 with TRBJ1-2; 9 bases are a match to TRBD1. This CDR3 has 15 amino acids. V shed 3 bases, J shed 8 bases, and the junction held 10 bases outside the gene matches. The germline V gene has CDR1 KGHSH and CDR2 LQKENI. CDR3 sequence (DNA): TGTGCCAGCTCACCCGGGACAGGGCTCTTCGACGGCTACACCTTC. As protein: CASSPGTGLFDGYTF.

This chain links TRBV18 with TRBJ1-3; D remains ambiguous. From germline, CDR1 is KGHSH and CDR2 LQKENI. The CDR3 is 14 amino acids. The ends were cut back, 2 bases at V and 2 bases at J, with 7 bases in the middle. As DNA, the CDR3 is TGTGCCAGCTCACCAGAGTGGGCTGGAAACACCATATATTTT. Translating gives CASSPEWAGNTIYF.

The chain is built from TRBV30 and TRBJ1-2; no clear D gene. The germline V and J ends were trimmed by 0 bases and 4 bases, with 6 bases remaining between them. Germline V gene data show CDR1 as GTSNPN and CDR2 as SVGIG (reference sequence). The CDR3 runs to 12 residues. This CDR3 reads CAWSVQGYGYTF. CDR3 nucleotide sequence: TGTGCCTGGAGTGTGCAAGGCTATGGCTACACCTTC. Full variable domain (outside the CDR3, taken from reference TRBV30 and TRBJ1-2): SQTIHQWPATLVQPVGSPLSLECTVEGTSNPNLYWYRQAAGRGLQLLFYSVGIGQISSEVPQNLSASRPQDRQFILSSKKLLLSDSGFYLCAWSVQGYGYTFGSGTRLTVV.

There are a few counts of this clone. Here the CDR3 reads CASSQQGAGEQYF. The CDR3 coding sequence is TGTGCCAGCAGCCAACAGGGGGCTGGAGAGCAGTACTTC. This chain joins TRBV7-2 and TRBJ2-7, with TRBD1 identical over 9 bases. Germline CDR1 reads SGHTA; CDR2 reads FQGNSA. The length of the CDR3 is 13 residues. J lost 7 bases, V lost 5 bases, and 6 bases had no gene match.

The chain employs TRBV20-1 and TRBJ1-2; D unclear. Germline V gives CDR1 DFQATT, CDR2 SNEGSKA (reference sequence). There are 10 residues in the CDR3. V gave up 7 bases and J gave up 1 base, with 4 bases separating them. CDR3 sequence reads: CSVRNYGYTF. DNA for the CDR3: TGCAGTGTACGTAACTATGGCTACACCTTC.

The chain has TRBV12-3 or TRBV12-4 and TRBJ1-2, with no clear D. This CDR3 region has 13 residues. Trimming took 3 bases from V and 5 from J, leaving 10 bases between them. CDR3 sequence reads: CASSLSQRYGYTF. The CDR3 DNA is TGTGCCAGCAGTTTGAGTCAGCGATATGGCTACACCTTC.

This chain uses TRBV29-1 with TRBJ1-2; TRBD1 aligns across 8 bases. Germline V gene sequence: CDR1 SQVTM, CDR2 ANQGSEA. Trimming removed 3 bases from V and 6 bases from J; junction bases left unmatched: 6. The CDR3 has 13 residues. The CDR3 nucleotides are TGCAGCGTTGAGGGGACAGGCACCAATGGCTACACCTTC. Amino acids: CSVEGTGTNGYTF.

This rearrangement joins TRBV7-2 to TRBJ2-7, with TRBD2 as a possible D gene (5 bases). Trimming removed 2 bases from V and 6 bases from J, with 11 bases in between. Germline loops: CDR1 SGHTA, CDR2 FQGNSA. This CDR3 has 13 residues. The CDR3 loop is CASSLTRSIEQYF. As DNA, the CDR3 is TGTGCCAGCAGCTTAACTAGATCGATCGAGCAGTACTTC.

V gene TRBV5-1 combines with J gene TRBJ1-1; D ambiguous. Germline lookup yields CDR1 SGHRS and CDR2 YFSETQ. This CDR3 contains 11 residues. Trimming cost V 2 bases and J 9 bases, with 8 bases left between them. The CDR3 coding sequence is TGCGCCAGCAGCTTTCCGGGGAAAGCTTTCTTT. It translates to CASSFPGKAFF.

The gene calls are TRBV5-4 and TRBJ1-2; 7 nucleotides align to TRBD1. This CDR3 has 17 residues. The V gene's germline CDR1 is SGHNT and CDR2 YYREEE (reference sequence). Losses at the gene ends were 4 bases for V and 7 bases for J; bases not matched to a gene: 19. This chain's CDR3 is CASSAYRDSYRLGGYTF. The CDR3 DNA reads as TGTGCCAGCAGCGCATACCGGGACAGCTATCGTCTCGGTGGCTACACCTTC.